Listed below are T cell receptor beta chains from one sample, sequenced in a study of siplizumab effects on memory and regulatory T cells. TCRdb's copy holds only in-frame clones and misses some; the assay was immunoSEQ multiplex PCR. The repertoire holds about 100,000 clones, 92% seen once, with 9.5% to 15% in the top ten. Sequenced input: non-Treg CD4+ T cells sorted from blood. Receptor source: a human donor in good health. CDR3s include the opening cysteine and the closing phenylalanine or tryptophan. Fields, in order: V gene, J gene, D gene, clone size, CDR3 protein, CDR3 DNA. D genes are given only for firm matches. A row's size may be missing; if present it is once, few, many or a size class.

v_call: TRBV5-6; j_call: TRBJ1-1; d_call: NA; clone_size: NA; cdr3_aa: CASSRGLRGRGTEAFF; cdr3_nt: TGTGCCAGCAGCAGGGGACTTCGAGGGCGGGGGACTGAAGCTTTCTTT
v_call: TRBV7-2; j_call: TRBJ2-7; d_call: NA; clone_size: once; cdr3_aa: CASRYSGSGSEEQYF; cdr3_nt: TGTGCCAGCAGGTATAGTGGTTCAGGGTCGGAAGAGCAGTACTTC
v_call: TRBV29-1; j_call: TRBJ1-2; d_call: TRBD1; clone_size: NA; cdr3_aa: CSVETGTGGYGYTF; cdr3_nt: TGCAGCGTTGAAACAGGGACAGGAGGCTATGGCTACACCTTC
v_call: TRBV30; j_call: TRBJ2-1; d_call: NA; clone_size: NA; cdr3_aa: CAWSVPRSKNEQFF; cdr3_nt: TGTGCCTGGAGTGTACCCAGGAGTAAAAATGAGCAGTTCTTC
v_call: TRBV28; j_call: TRBJ2-7; d_call: TRBD1; clone_size: NA; cdr3_aa: CASSLYLRDRAPYEQYF; cdr3_nt: TGTGCCAGCAGTTTATACCTCCGGGACAGAGCCCCCTACGAGCAGTACTTC
v_call: TRBV21-1; j_call: TRBJ2-3; d_call: NA; clone_size: NA; cdr3_aa: CASSKGGRDGADTQYF; cdr3_nt: TGTGCCAGCAGCAAAGGCGGGAGGGACGGGGCAGATACGCAGTATTTT
v_call: TRBV7-9; j_call: TRBJ2-3; d_call: TRBD2; clone_size: NA; cdr3_aa: CASSFSGSTDTQYF; cdr3_nt: TGTGCCAGCAGCTTTAGCGGGAGCACAGATACGCAGTATTTT
v_call: TRBV6-5; j_call: TRBJ1-2; d_call: NA; clone_size: NA; cdr3_aa: CASRRQPDYGYTF; cdr3_nt: TGTGCCAGCAGGAGACAGCCCGACTATGGCTACACCTTC
v_call: TRBV4-2; j_call: TRBJ2-5; d_call: NA; clone_size: NA; cdr3_aa: CASSQDPRETQYF; cdr3_nt: TGTGCCAGCAGCCAAGATCCAAGAGAGACCCAGTACTTC
v_call: TRBV30; j_call: TRBJ2-2; d_call: NA; clone_size: NA; cdr3_aa: CAWSGYRDTTTGELFF; cdr3_nt: TGTGCCTGGAGTGGATACCGGGACACGACCACCGGGGAGCTGTTTTTT
v_call: TRBV27; j_call: TRBJ2-1; d_call: TRBD2; clone_size: NA; cdr3_aa: CASSFLSGASLLSGIYNEQFF; cdr3_nt: TGTGCCAGCAGTTTTTTATCCGGGGCCAGTCTCCTTAGCGGGATATACAATGAGCAGTTCTTC
v_call: TRBV27; j_call: TRBJ2-7; d_call: NA; clone_size: NA; cdr3_aa: CASRVGFRWREKNDEQYF; cdr3_nt: TGTGCCAGCAGGGTCGGGTTTCGATGGAGGGAAAAAAATGACGAGCAGTACTTC
v_call: TRBV7-2; j_call: TRBJ2-1; d_call: TRBD2; clone_size: NA; cdr3_aa: CASSKNQPGLGSDEQFF; cdr3_nt: TGTGCCAGCAGCAAAAACCAACCGGGACTAGGGTCGGATGAGCAGTTCTTC
v_call: TRBV28; j_call: TRBJ1-1; d_call: NA; clone_size: NA; cdr3_aa: CASRLAGKYTEAFF; cdr3_nt: TGTGCCAGCCGCCTAGCAGGGAAGTACACTGAAGCTTTCTTT
v_call: TRBV7-9; j_call: TRBJ2-5; d_call: NA; clone_size: NA; cdr3_aa: CASSLGWVLPQETQYF; cdr3_nt: TGTGCCAGCAGCTTAGGGTGGGTCCTACCCCAAGAGACCCAGTACTTC
v_call: TRBV5-1; j_call: TRBJ1-5; d_call: NA; clone_size: NA; cdr3_aa: CASSPWWGGNQPQHF; cdr3_nt: TGCGCCAGCAGCCCTTGGTGGGGGGGGAATCAGCCCCAGCATTTT
v_call: TRBV4-1; j_call: TRBJ2-1; d_call: NA; clone_size: NA; cdr3_aa: CASSRGRSYNEQFF; cdr3_nt: TGCGCCAGCAGTCGGGGGAGAAGCTACAATGAGCAGTTCTTC
v_call: TRBV18; j_call: TRBJ1-4; d_call: TRBD1; clone_size: NA; cdr3_aa: CASSRTGKDEKLFF; cdr3_nt: TGTGCCAGCTCCAGGACAGGGAAGGATGAAAAACTGTTTTTT
v_call: TRBV7-3; j_call: TRBJ2-3; d_call: TRBD2; clone_size: once; cdr3_aa: CASSRLAGTTDTQYF; cdr3_nt: TGTGCCAGCAGCCGACTAGCGGGTACCACAGATACGCAGTATTTT
v_call: TRBV27; j_call: TRBJ2-1; d_call: TRBD2; clone_size: NA; cdr3_aa: CASSLFSGSAYNEQFF; cdr3_nt: TGTGCCAGCAGTTTATTTAGCGGGAGTGCCTACAATGAGCAGTTCTTC
v_call: TRBV6-5; j_call: TRBJ2-7; d_call: NA; clone_size: NA; cdr3_aa: CASSRVLDEQYF; cdr3_nt: TGTGCCAGCAGCAGGGTGTTGGACGAGCAGTACTTC
v_call: TRBV19; j_call: TRBJ1-1; d_call: NA; clone_size: few; cdr3_aa: CASISRQLEAFF; cdr3_nt: TGTGCCAGTATTAGTCGGCAGCTAGAAGCTTTCTTT
v_call: TRBV19; j_call: TRBJ1-4; d_call: TRBD1; clone_size: NA; cdr3_aa: CASSKGQGPAELFF; cdr3_nt: TGTGCCAGTAGTAAAGGACAGGGGCCGGCGGAACTGTTTTTT
v_call: TRBV27; j_call: TRBJ2-7; d_call: NA; clone_size: NA; cdr3_aa: CATRNRVDYEQYF; cdr3_nt: TGTGCCACTAGAAACAGGGTGGACTACGAGCAGTACTTC
v_call: TRBV19; j_call: TRBJ1-5; d_call: TRBD1; clone_size: NA; cdr3_aa: CASSVRGLSNQPQHF; cdr3_nt: TGTGCCAGTAGTGTCAGGGGGCTTAGCAATCAGCCCCAGCATTTT
v_call: TRBV4-3; j_call: TRBJ2-7; d_call: NA; clone_size: NA; cdr3_aa: CASSQNEDGSYEQYF; cdr3_nt: TGCGCCAGCAGCCAAAACGAAGACGGGAGCTACGAGCAGTACTTC
v_call: TRBV5-1; j_call: TRBJ2-1; d_call: TRBD2; clone_size: NA; cdr3_aa: CASSLIGTSGGNEQFF; cdr3_nt: TGCGCCAGCAGCTTAATAGGGACTAGCGGGGGCAATGAGCAGTTCTTC
v_call: TRBV5-4; j_call: TRBJ2-1; d_call: TRBD1; clone_size: once; cdr3_aa: CASSLATGYNEQFF; cdr3_nt: TGTGCCAGCAGCTTGGCGACAGGGTACAATGAGCAGTTCTTC